This T cell receptor beta chain was recovered during a study of shared clonotypes between healthy human individuals. Study information: Every donor yielded three CD4 naive, three CD4 memory, two CD8 naive and one CD8 memory plate.

Each subset's genomic DNA was shared equally among a number of immunoSEQ plates. Libraries were prepared by immunoSEQ multiplex PCR; TCRdb keeps only in-frame clonotypes and omits some of them. The profile shows about 1.5 million clones, approximately 98% of them singletons. The CDR3 has 19 amino acids. Germline V gene lookup returns CDR1 SGHRS and CDR2 YFSETQ. V was cut by 4 bases and J by 0 bases, with 20 bases left in between. This clonotype was sampled from a man aged 30-40 years in good health. The sequencing sample was made of naive CD4+ T cells sorted from blood. This sample's subset: CD45RA+ positively selected. V and J are TRBV5-1 and TRBJ2-6; D gene ambiguous. The CDR3 DNA follows: TGCGCCAGCAGCCAACGACCGGGCCCTACAGTCTCTGGGGCCAACGTCCTGACTTTC. Translating gives CASSQRPGPTVSGANVLTF.